This T cell receptor beta chain was sequenced in a study of shared clonotypes between healthy human individuals. Assay used: immunoSEQ multiplex PCR; TCRdb lists only in-frame clones, some missing. This table has roughly 850,000 clones, approximately 96% appearing once. CD45RO-negative, CCR7-selected cells formed the naive CD8 fraction, which excluded terminally differentiated effector memory CD45RA+ cells. Germline V gene sequence: CDR1 SEHNR, CDR2 FQNEAQ (reference sequence). The V gene lost 3 bases and the J gene lost 2 bases, with 8 bases spanning the gap. This CDR3 contains 13 residues. This chain connects TRBV7-9 to TRBJ2-7; possible D gene TRBD1, 5 bases. This TCR was recovered from a young man in good health. The sequenced material came from naive CD8+ T cells sorted from blood. The CDR3 DNA reads TGTGCCAGCAGCTTCGACAGAACCTACGAGCAGTACTTC. This encodes CASSFDRTYEQYF.